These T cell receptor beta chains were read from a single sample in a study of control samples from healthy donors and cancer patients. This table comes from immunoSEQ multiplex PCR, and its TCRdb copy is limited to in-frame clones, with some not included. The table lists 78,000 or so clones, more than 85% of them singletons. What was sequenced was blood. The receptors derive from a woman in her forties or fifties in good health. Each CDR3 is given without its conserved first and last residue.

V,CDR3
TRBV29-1,SAGTSGETQY
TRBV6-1,ASSERLNPGGLHNEQF
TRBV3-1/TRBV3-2,ASSQILRGATEAF
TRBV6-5,ASTQTTGSGYT
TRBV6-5,ASSSGLAGGRGTQY
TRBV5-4,ASSQTSGREEQF
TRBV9,ASSATLRGRSSYNEQF
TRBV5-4,ASSRSGLWDNEQF
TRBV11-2,ASSLRAGAGRTDTQY
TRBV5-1,ASSEGQYYGYT
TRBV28,ASNRRGVNTGELF
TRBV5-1,ASSLPGTEAF
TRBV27,ASSFRTGGINTEAF
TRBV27,ASSLRLGPSYEQY
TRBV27,ASSSTDRVLYNEQF
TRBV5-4,ASSFESNTEAF
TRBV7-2,ASSSYLRDRSSLAYEQY
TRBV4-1,ASSQGLGNEKLF
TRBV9,ASSVGQRDGETQY
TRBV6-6,ASSSNQAASYNEQF
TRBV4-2,ASSPRENTGELF
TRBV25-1,ASSVYQGPTNEKLF
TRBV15,ATSSQGDQPQH
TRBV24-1,ATSLGGNQPQH
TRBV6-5,ASSLGLQETQY
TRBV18,ASSPPGLAVDNEQF
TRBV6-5,ASSNGGGPYEQY
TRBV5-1,ASSLAGGYSEQF
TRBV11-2,ASKATSGTDTQY
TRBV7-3,ASSLVGSTDTQY
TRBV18,ASSAGTGPRVGQY
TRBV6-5,ASSLQGRAEAF
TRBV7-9,ASSYLAGEDGYT
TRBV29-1,RGSGGIDEQF
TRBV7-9,ASSLAGSSYYGYT
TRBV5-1,ASSLDRAGANVLT
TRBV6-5,ASSYSRGGQETQY
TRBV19,ASSIEGGHQPQH
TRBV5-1,ASSYTPNTGELF
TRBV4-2,ASSQGMAGGYYEQY
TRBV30,AWSKTPGGQPQH
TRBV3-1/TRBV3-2,ASSQGWGQKHSYEQY
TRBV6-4,ASSDSIHWPTVNGSYNSPLH
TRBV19,ASSIGIEQY
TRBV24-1,ATSDSSRPSGFQETQY